This T cell receptor (beta chain) was sequenced during a study of blood T cell repertoires in COVID-19. In the study overall: There were acute and convalescent COVID-19 samples, and they came from the United States, Italy and Spain. PBMCs, B-cell-depleted T cells, or T cells were the source of the cDNA or gDNA that made up the material.

Trimming cost V 3 bases and J 0 bases, with 13 bases left between them. CDR3 length equals 16 residues. CDR1 and CDR2 from the germline V gene are LGHNA and YNFKEQ. In the original workflow: Amplification with reference gene primers provided the estimates of nucleated cell counts. Libraries were prepared by immunoSEQ multiplex PCR; TCRdb keeps only in-frame clonotypes and omits some of them. V and J calls and clone size are those listed in that table; D and trimming were worked out from the DNA. The sample has tens of thousands of clones; 80% to 90% are singletons. The chain employs TRBV4-2 and TRBJ2-3, with TRBD2 as a possible D gene (6 bases). This TCR derives from a human donor in a cohort sampled during active COVID-19. Input material: peripheral blood. The CDR3 reads CASSQGSGSSTDTQYF. The DNA for the CDR3 is TGTGCCAGCAGCCAGGGAAGCGGGTCAAGCACAGATACGCAGTATTTT.